The 4 T cell receptor beta chains below were found in one sample sequenced in a study of blood T cell repertoires in COVID-19. Some clones are missing from TCRdb's copy, which holds only in-frame ones; the method was immunoSEQ multiplex PCR. Among tens of thousands of clones listed, approximately 80% were seen once. The sequencing sample was made of peripheral blood. The receptor source for this set is a man aged 50 to 59 with active COVID-19.

This clone was seen more than once but under ten times. This chain's CDR3 is CASSLDLGPPQHF. The CDR3 DNA sequence: TGTGCCAGCAGCCTTGACCTAGGCCCTCCCCAGCATTTT. The chain carries TRBV5-5 and TRBJ1-5; D is unresolved. Germline-derived CDR1 and CDR2 are SGHKS and YYEKEE (reference sequence). This CDR3 comprises 13 residues. The germline V and J ends were trimmed by 4 bases and 10 bases, with 15 bases remaining between them.

This clone was detected once. The chain recombines TRBV9 with TRBJ1-3; TRBD1 matches 8 bases. With 3 bases clipped from V and 9 bases from J, the junction kept 11 bases outside the gene matches. Germline V gene lookup returns CDR1 SGDLS and CDR2 YYNGEE. CDR3 size: 15 residues. This chain's CDR3 is CASSALQGEGGTIYF. CDR3 DNA: TGTGCCAGCAGCGCCCTACAGGGGGAAGGGGGCACCATATATTTT.

This rearrangement joins TRBV3-1 (or the pseudogene TRBV3-2) to TRBJ2-7, with D possibly matching TRBD1 (6 bases). From germline, CDR1 is LGHDT and CDR2 YNNKEL (reference sequence). CDR3 length equals 15 residues. The ends were cut back, 4 bases at V and 2 bases at J, with 15 bases in the middle. This CDR3 is CASSPNNPGAYEQYF. The CDR3 DNA sequence: TGTGCCAGCAGCCCTAATAACCCAGGGGCCTACGAGCAGTACTTC.

The chain links TRBV7-3 to TRBJ2-5, with a weak D call TRBD1 (5 bases). Deletions cut 2 bases from V and 4 bases from J, with 8 bases between. This CDR3 is 13 amino acids long. The germline gives CDR1 SGHTA, CDR2 FQGTGA. CDR3 DNA: TGTGCCAGCAGCTTAGGACAAACAGAGACCCAGTACTTC. Amino acids: CASSLGQTETQYF. Together with reference TRBV7-3 and TRBJ2-5, the CDR3 gives the full variable domain: GAGVSQTPSNKVTEKGKYVELRCDPISGHTALYWYRQSLGQGPEFLIYFQGTGAADDSGLPNDRFFAVRPEGSVSTLKIQRTERGDSAVYLCASSLGQTETQYFGPGTRLLVL.